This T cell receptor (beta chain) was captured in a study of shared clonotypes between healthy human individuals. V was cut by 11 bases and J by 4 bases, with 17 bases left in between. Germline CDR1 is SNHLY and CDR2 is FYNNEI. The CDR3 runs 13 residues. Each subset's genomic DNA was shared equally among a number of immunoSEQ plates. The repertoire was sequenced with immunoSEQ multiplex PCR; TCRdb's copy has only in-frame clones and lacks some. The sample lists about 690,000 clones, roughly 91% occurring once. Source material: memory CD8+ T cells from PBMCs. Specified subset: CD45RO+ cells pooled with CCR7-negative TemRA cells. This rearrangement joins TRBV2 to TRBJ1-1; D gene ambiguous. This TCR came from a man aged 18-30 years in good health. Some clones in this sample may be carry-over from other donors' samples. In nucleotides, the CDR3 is TGTGCCTTAACCAATCCCGAACTCACTGAAGCTTTCTTT. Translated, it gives CALTNPELTEAFF.